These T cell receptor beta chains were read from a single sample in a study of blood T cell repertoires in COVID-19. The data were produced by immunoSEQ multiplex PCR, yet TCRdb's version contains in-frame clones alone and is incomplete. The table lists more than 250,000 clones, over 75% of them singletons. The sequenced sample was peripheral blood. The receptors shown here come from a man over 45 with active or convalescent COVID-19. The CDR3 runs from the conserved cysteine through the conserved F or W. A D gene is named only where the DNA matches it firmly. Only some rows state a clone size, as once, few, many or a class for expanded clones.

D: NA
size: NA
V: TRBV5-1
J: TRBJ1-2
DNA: TGCGCCAGCAGCGGCAGCCTAGAGCCTTATGGCTACACCTTC
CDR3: CASSGSLEPYGYTF

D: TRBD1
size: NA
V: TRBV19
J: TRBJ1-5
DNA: TGTGCCAGTAGCTGGACAGGGAAGGAGAACAATCAGCCCCAGCATTTT
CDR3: CASSWTGKENNQPQHF

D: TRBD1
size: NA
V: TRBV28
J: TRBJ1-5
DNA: TGTGCCAGCAGGGAGGGACAGGGGACCCATCAGCCCCAGCATTTT
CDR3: CASREGQGTHQPQHF

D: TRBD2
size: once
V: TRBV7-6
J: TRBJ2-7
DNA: TGTGCCAGCAGCTTATCTCCTAGCGGAATCTACGAGCAGTACTTC
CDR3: CASSLSPSGIYEQYF

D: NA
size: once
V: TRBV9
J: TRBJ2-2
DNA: TGTGCCAGCAGCGTAGCTACTTCGAACACCGGGGAGCTGTTTTTT
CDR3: CASSVATSNTGELFF

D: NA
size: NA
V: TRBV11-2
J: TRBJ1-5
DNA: TGTGCCAGCAGCGATGGGACACCTAGCAATCAGCCCCAGCATTTT
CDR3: CASSDGTPSNQPQHF

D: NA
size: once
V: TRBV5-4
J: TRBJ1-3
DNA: TGTGCCAGCAGCAACAGACAAGGCCCCGGAAACACCATATATTTT
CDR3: CASSNRQGPGNTIYF

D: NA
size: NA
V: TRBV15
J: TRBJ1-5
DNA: TGTGCCACCAGCAGAGCGAGCGGGGTTGGGCAGCCCCAGCATTTT
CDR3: CATSRASGVGQPQHF

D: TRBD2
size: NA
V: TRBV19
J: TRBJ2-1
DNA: TGTGCCAGTAGTACCCTAGCGGGAGTTACGAATGAGCAGTTCTTC
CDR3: CASSTLAGVTNEQFF

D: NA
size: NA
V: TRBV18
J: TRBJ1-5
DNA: TGTGCCAGCTCACCACCGGGGACAAATAATCAGCCCCAGCATTTT
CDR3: CASSPPGTNNQPQHF

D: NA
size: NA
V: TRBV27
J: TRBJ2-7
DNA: TGTGCCAGCAGTTTTGCTGGGCTCGAGCAGTACTTC
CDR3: CASSFAGLEQYF

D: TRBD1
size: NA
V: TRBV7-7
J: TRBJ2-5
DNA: TGTGCTAGCAGCTTAGGAGTGGGACAGCCAGAGACCCAGTACTTC
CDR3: CASSLGVGQPETQYF

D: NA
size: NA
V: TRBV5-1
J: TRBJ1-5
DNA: TGCGCCAGCAGCTTGGCAGGTGAAGATCAGCCCCAGCATTTT
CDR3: CASSLAGEDQPQHF

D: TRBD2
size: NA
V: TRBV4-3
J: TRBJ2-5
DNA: TGCGCCAGCAGCCAAGGATCTAGCGGGGGGAATCTAGAGACCCAGTACTTC
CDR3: CASSQGSSGGNLETQYF

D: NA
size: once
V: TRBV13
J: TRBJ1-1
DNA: TGTGCCAGCAGCTTCAAAGAAGCTTTCTTT
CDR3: CASSFKEAFF

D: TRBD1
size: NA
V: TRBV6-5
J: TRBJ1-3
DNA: TGTGCCAGCACCGACAGGGGGTCTTTTGGAAACACCATATATTTT
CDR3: CASTDRGSFGNTIYF

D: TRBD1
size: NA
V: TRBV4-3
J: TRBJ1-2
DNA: TGCGCCAGCAGCCAAGATCAGGGCAGGGGGCAAATCTATGGCTACACCTTC
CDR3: CASSQDQGRGQIYGYTF

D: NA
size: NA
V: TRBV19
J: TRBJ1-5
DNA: TGTGCCAGTAGTTTCCGAAGGCAGGAAACCCAGCCCCAGCATTTT
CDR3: CASSFRRQETQPQHF

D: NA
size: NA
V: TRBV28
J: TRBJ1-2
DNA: TGTGCCAGCTTAAAGCCTTCTAACTCGGGGGGCTACACCTTC
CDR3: CASLKPSNSGGYTF

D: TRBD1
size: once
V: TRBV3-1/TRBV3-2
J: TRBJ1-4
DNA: TGTGCCAGCAGCCAAGATCGGGAGAGGGGGCCCCCTAATGAAAAACTGTTTTTT
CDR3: CASSQDRERGPPNEKLFF

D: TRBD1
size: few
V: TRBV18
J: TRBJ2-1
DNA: TGTGCCAGCTCACTCTATGGGACAGATACCTACAATGAGCAGTTCTTC
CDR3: CASSLYGTDTYNEQFF

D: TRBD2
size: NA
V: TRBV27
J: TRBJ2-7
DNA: TGTGCCAGCAGTTTCGGGCCGGGGGGCTACGAGCAGTACTTC
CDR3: CASSFGPGGYEQYF

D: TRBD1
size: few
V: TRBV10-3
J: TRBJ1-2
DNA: TGTGCCATCAGTGATGTTGGGACAGGGAAATATGGCTACACCTTC
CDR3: CAISDVGTGKYGYTF

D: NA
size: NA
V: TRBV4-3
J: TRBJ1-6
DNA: TGCGCCAGCAGCCAAACTCCCGGGTCCGATAATTCACCCCTCCACTTT
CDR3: CASSQTPGSDNSPLHF

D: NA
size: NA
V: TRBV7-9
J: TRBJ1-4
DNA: TGTGCCAGCAGCCCCGCCCCTGGCAGGGTCGGGGAAAAACTGTTTTTT
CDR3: CASSPAPGRVGEKLFF

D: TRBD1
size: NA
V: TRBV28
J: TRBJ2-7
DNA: TGTGCCAGCAGTTTGCCGACAGGGGCTCACAAGCAGTACTTC
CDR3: CASSLPTGAHKQYF

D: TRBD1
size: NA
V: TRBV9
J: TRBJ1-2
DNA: TGTGCCAGCAGCACCGCCCGGACAGGGGGCGCAGGTGGCTACACCTTC
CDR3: CASSTARTGGAGGYTF

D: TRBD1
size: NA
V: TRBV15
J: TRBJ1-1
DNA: TGTGCCACCAGCAGCCTGGGACAGGGCCGAACTGAAGCTTTCTTT
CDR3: CATSSLGQGRTEAFF

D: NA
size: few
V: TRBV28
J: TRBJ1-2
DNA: TGTGCCAGCAGTTTAGGAGTCGACTATGGCTACACCTTC
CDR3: CASSLGVDYGYTF

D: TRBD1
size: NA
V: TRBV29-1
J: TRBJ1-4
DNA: TGCAGCGTTGACAAGGGACAGGGGAATGAAAAACTGTTTTTT
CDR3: CSVDKGQGNEKLFF